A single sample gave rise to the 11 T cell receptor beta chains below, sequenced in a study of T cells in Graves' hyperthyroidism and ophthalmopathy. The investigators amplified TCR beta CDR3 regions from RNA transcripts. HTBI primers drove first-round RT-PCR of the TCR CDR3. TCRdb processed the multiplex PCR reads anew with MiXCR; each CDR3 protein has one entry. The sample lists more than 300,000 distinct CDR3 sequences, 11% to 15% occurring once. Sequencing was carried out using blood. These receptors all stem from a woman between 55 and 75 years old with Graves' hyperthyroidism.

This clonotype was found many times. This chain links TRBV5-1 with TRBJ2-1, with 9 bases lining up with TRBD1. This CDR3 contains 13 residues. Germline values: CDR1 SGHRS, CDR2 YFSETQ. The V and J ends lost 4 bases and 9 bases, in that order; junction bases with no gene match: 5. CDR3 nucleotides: TGCGCCAGCAGCATACAGGGGGCGCGTGAGCAGTTCTTC. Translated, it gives CASSIQGAREQFF.

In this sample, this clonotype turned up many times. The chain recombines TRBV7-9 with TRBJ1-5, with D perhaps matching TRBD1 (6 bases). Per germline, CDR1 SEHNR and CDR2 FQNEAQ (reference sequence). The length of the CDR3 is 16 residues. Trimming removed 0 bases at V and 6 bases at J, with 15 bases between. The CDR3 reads CASSLAVGGPFQPQHF. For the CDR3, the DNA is TGTGCCAGCAGCTTAGCGGTGGGGGGGCCGTTTCAGCCCCAGCATTTT. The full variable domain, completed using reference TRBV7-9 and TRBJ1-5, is DTGVSQNPRHKITKRGQNVTFRCDPISEHNRLYWYRQTLGQGPEFLTYFQNEAQLEKSRLLSDRFSAERPKGSFSTLEIQRTEQGDSAMYLCASSLAVGGPFQPQHFGDGTRLSIL.

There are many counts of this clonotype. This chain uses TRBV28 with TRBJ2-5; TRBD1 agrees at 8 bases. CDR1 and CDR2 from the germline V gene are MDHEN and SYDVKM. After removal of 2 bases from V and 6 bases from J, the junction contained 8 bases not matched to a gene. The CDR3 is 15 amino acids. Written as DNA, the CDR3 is TGTGCCAGCAGTTTAAGTCAGGGGGCGGCGAAGACCCAGTACTTC. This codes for CASSLSQGAAKTQYF.

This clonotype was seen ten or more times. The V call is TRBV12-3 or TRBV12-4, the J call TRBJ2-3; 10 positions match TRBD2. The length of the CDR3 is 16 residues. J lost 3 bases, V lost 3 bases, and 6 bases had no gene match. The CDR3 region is CASSLGSGRWTDTQYF. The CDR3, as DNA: TGTGCCAGCAGTTTGGGTAGCGGGAGGTGGACAGATACGCAGTATTTT.

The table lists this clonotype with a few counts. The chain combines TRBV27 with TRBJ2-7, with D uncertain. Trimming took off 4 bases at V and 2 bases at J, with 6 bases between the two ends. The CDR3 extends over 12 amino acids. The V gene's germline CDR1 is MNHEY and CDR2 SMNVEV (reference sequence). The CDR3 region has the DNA TGTGCCAGCAGTTCTCGACCCTACGAGCAGTACTTC. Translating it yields CASSSRPYEQYF.

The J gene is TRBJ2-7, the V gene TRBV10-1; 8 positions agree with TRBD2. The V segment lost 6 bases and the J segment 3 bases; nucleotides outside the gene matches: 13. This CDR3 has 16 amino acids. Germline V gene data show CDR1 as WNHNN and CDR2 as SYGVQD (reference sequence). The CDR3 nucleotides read TGCGCCAGCAGCGATAACGCGGGAGGCAAAATCTACGAGCAGTACTTC. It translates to CASSDNAGGKIYEQYF.

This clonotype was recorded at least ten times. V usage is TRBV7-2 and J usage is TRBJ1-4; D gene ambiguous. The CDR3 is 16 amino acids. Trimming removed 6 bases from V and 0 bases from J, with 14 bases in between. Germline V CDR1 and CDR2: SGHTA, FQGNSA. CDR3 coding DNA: TGTGCCAGCAGTCCCGATCAGGAAGCAACTAATGAAAAACTGTTTTTT. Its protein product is CASSPDQEATNEKLFF.

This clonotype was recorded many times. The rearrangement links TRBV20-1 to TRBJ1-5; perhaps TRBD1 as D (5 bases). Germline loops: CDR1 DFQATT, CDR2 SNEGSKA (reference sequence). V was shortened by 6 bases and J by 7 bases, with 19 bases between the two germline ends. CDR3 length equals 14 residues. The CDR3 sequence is CSATSLGVGQPQHF. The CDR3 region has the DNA TGCAGTGCCACGAGCCTGGGGGTCGGACAGCCCCAGCATTTT.

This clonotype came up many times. The CDR3 sequence is CASSRGTWRDSRSEKEETQYF. In DNA form, the CDR3 reads TGTGCCAGCAGCCGAGGGACGTGGCGGGACAGTAGGAGCGAGAAAGAAGAGACCCAGTACTTC. The rearrangement links TRBV11-2 to TRBJ2-5; maybe TRBD1 (7 bases). Germline-derived CDR1 and CDR2 are SGHAT and FQNNGV. The CDR3 is made up of 21 amino acids. Trimming took 5 bases from V and 3 from J, leaving 34 bases between them.

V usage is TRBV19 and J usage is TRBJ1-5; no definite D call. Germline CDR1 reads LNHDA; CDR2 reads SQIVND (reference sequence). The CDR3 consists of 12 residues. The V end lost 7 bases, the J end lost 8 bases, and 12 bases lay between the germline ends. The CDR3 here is CASKFGLEPQHF. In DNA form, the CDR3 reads TGTGCCAGTAAATTCGGATTAGAGCCCCAGCATTTT.

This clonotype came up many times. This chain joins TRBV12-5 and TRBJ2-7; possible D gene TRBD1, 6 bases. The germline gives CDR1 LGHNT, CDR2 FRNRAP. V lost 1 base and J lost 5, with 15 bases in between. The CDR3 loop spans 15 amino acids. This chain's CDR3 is CASGLDPGQYNEQYF. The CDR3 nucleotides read TGTGCTAGTGGTTTGGACCCGGGACAATACAACGAGCAGTACTTC.